Presented here are 11 T cell receptor beta chains from one specimen sequenced in a study of T cell clonotyping in hematopoietic cell transplantation. Profiled with immunoSEQ multiplex PCR; TCRdb holds only in-frame clones, not every one. The table includes several thousand clones, more than 60% detected once. Time point described: recipient sample about 28 days before transplant, after cytoreduction. Sequencing was performed on peripheral blood mononuclear cells, taken before stem cell transplant. Every receptor here comes from a man aged 60 to 75 with acute myeloid leukemia. Some clones in this sample may be carry-over from other donors' samples.

This clone was detected only once. The V and J genes are TRBV5-8 and TRBJ1-5; D may be TRBD1 (6 bases). The CDR3 has 12 amino acids. CDR1 is SGHTS and CDR2 is YDEGEE in the germline V gene. The V gene lost 3 bases and the J gene lost 6 bases, with 7 bases spanning the gap. CDR3 in amino acids: CASSSGVQPQHF. In DNA, the CDR3 is TGTGCCAGCAGCTCAGGGGTTCAGCCCCAGCATTTT. Variable domain in full (rest from reference TRBV5-8 and TRBJ1-5): EAGVTQSPTHLIKTRGQQATLRCSPISGHTSVYWYQQALGLGLQFLLWYDEGEERNRGNFPPRFSGRQFPNYSSELNVNALELEDSALYLCASSSGVQPQHFGDGTRLSIL.

This chain links TRBV19 with TRBJ1-1; D uncertain. This CDR3 is 13 amino acids long. Germline lookup yields CDR1 LNHDA and CDR2 SQIVND (reference sequence). Trimming removed 7 bases at V and 4 bases at J, with 13 bases between. The CDR3: CASTHRESTEAFF. CDR3 DNA: TGTGCCAGTACTCATCGGGAGAGCACTGAAGCTTTCTTT.

This clone was detected once. The chain couples TRBV5-5 to TRBJ2-1; D not certain. CDR1 and CDR2 (germline): SGHKS, YYEKEE (reference sequence). V lost 0 bases and J 10 bases, leaving 11 bases between the germline ends. This CDR3 has 13 residues. CDR3 DNA sequence: TGTGCCAGCAGCTTGGCCCAGCAGGTCGAGCAGTTCTTC. It is translated as CASSLAQQVEQFF.

The chain is built from TRBV6-1 and TRBJ1-5; TRBD1 matches 8 bases. V shed 6 bases and J 5 bases; nucleotides not matched to a gene: 9. The length of the CDR3 is 15 residues. Looked up from germline, CDR1 is MNHNS and CDR2 is SASEGT. The CDR3 nucleotides are TGTGCCAGCAGCCCAAGCAGGGGGCGGGATCAGCCCCAGCATTTT. Translated, it gives CASSPSRGRDQPQHF.

The gene calls are TRBV7-8 and TRBJ1-5; 10 bases agree with TRBD1. CDR3 length: 17 amino acids. Germline lookup yields CDR1 SGHVS and CDR2 FQNEAQ. The V gene end was trimmed by 4 bases and the J gene end by 0 bases; junction bases not matched to a gene: 6. CDR3 in amino acids: CASSSRQGANSNQPQHF. DNA of the CDR3: TGTGCCAGCAGCTCTCGACAGGGGGCTAATAGCAATCAGCCCCAGCATTTT.

A single count supports this clone. The chain has TRBV9 and TRBJ1-2, with D possibly matching TRBD1 (5 bases). The length of the CDR3 is 14 residues. V lost 4 bases, J lost 4 bases, and 14 bases lay in between. Germline V lookup: CDR1 SGDLS, CDR2 YYNGEE. For the CDR3, the DNA is TGTGCCAGCAGCCCCGAACAAGGGGTCTATGGCTACACCTTC. Its protein is CASSPEQGVYGYTF.

This clone was recorded a few times. V and J are TRBV13 and TRBJ2-1; TRBD1 is a possible D gene (5 bases). CDR3 length equals 13 residues. Germline values: CDR1 PRHDT, CDR2 FYEKMQ (reference sequence). Trimming removed 2 bases from V and 8 bases from J, with 10 bases in between. The CDR3 sequence is CASSLPRGYEQFF. DNA of the CDR3: TGTGCCAGCAGCTTACCTAGGGGCTATGAGCAGTTCTTC. The full variable domain, rest sourced from reference TRBV13 and TRBJ2-1, is AAGVIQSPRHLIKEKRETATLKCYPIPRHDTVYWYQQGPGQDPQFLISFYEKMQSDKGSIPDRFSAQQFSDYHSELNMSSLELGDSALYFCASSLPRGYEQFFGPGTRLTVL.

V and J are TRBV29-1 and TRBJ1-1; 10 positions match TRBD1. The J segment lost 5 bases and the V segment lost 4 bases, leaving 7 bases of the junction unmatched. There are 14 residues in the CDR3. Per the germline V gene, CDR1 is SQVTM and CDR2 is ANQGSEA. CDR3 coding DNA: TGCAGCGTTGTGTCCGACAGGGGGCATACTGAAGCTTTCTTT. This translates into CSVVSDRGHTEAFF.

The chain recombines TRBV29-1 with TRBJ1-1; D is possibly TRBD1 (6 bases). Germline CDR1 and CDR2: SQVTM and ANQGSEA. This CDR3 is built from 12 residues. Trimming stripped 3 bases from V and 6 bases from J, with 11 bases between. CDR3 protein: CSVDGGAPEAFF. Here the CDR3 DNA reads TGCAGCGTTGATGGGGGGGCTCCTGAAGCTTTCTTT.

This rearrangement joins TRBV7-9 to TRBJ2-7, with a tentative D call TRBD1 (6 bases). V was clipped by 5 bases and J by 4 bases, with 9 bases between them. The CDR3 is 12 amino acids. Germline CDR1 and CDR2: SEHNR and FQNEAQ (reference sequence). In DNA, the CDR3 is TGTGCCAGCAGCCCCACAGGGTACGAGCAGTACTTC. This translates into CASSPTGYEQYF.

The chain joins TRBV7-2 to TRBJ2-7, with D perhaps given as TRBD1 or TRBD2 (5 bases each). Looked up from germline, CDR1 is SGHTA and CDR2 is FQGNSA. The CDR3 totals 14 residues. V shed 5 bases and J shed 0 bases, with 11 bases lying between them. As DNA, the CDR3 is TGTGCCAGCAGCGGGGACCCGAGCTCCTACGAGCAGTACTTC. It encodes CASSGDPSSYEQYF. Filled out from reference TRBV7-2 and TRBJ2-7, the complete variable domain reads GAGVSQSPSNKVTEKGKDVELRCDPISGHTALYWYRQSLGQGLEFLIYFQGNSAPDKSGLPSDRFSAERTGGSVSTLTIQRTQQEDSAVYLCASSGDPSSYEQYFGPGTRLTVT.